This T cell receptor beta chain was obtained from a study of blood T cell repertoires in COVID-19. Study in general: Specimens from acute and convalescent COVID-19 originated in the United States, Italy and Spain. PBMCs, B-cell-depleted T cells, or T cells provided the cDNA or gDNA that made up the material.

Per the original methods: Reference gene primer amplification in the assay estimated nucleated cell counts. Clones were read by immunoSEQ multiplex PCR, and TCRdb kept only the in-frame ones, dropping some. V, J and clone size are those of that table, while D and trimming were read from the DNA. The repertoire has under 95,000 clones, about 90% of them found once; the top ten carry roughly 5.6%. Germline CDR1 MNHEY, CDR2 SVGEGT. This CDR3 is built from 15 residues. The V and J ends lost 4 bases and 6 bases respectively, with 16 bases between them. This TCR was recovered from a human donor in a cohort sampled during active COVID-19. Sequencing used peripheral blood. The rearrangement links TRBV6-2 or TRBV6-3 to TRBJ2-1; possible D gene TRBD1, 6 bases. The CDR3 sequence is CASSLSGALGNEQFF. In nucleotides, the CDR3 is TGTGCCAGCAGTTTATCAGGGGCCTTGGGCAATGAGCAGTTCTTC.